The sample holds one count of the clone carrying this TCR beta chain. The table came from immunoSEQ multiplex PCR; TCRdb's copy has only in-frame clones and leaves some out. The sample has around 70,000 clones, around 87% seen once; the top ten hold approximately 2.1%. Germline CDR1 SGHDT, CDR2 YYEEEE. Trimming removed 0 bases at V and 0 bases at J, with 10 bases between. The length of the CDR3 is 15 residues. These data originate in a study of control samples from healthy donors and cancer patients. The chain is built from TRBV5-6 and TRBJ2-7; D is possibly TRBD1 or TRBD2 (5 bases each). The TCR originated in a woman aged 50 to 60 with head and neck cancer. Sequencing was carried out using PBMCs. The CDR3 region is CASSLGGVLSYEQYF. In DNA form, the CDR3 reads TGTGCCAGCAGCTTGGGAGGGGTTCTCTCCTACGAGCAGTACTTC.